These 9 T cell receptor beta chains were all obtained from the same sample, sequenced in a study of blood T cell repertoires in COVID-19. The assay was immunoSEQ multiplex PCR, and TCRdb's table has in-frame clones only and misses some. The sample carries roughly 360,000 clones, roughly four fifths recorded once. The material sequenced was peripheral blood. These receptors were obtained from a human donor with acute or convalescent COVID-19. The donor label of this sample is uncertain.

Concerning this clone: In the same sample, other DNA sequences code for this CDR3. DNA for the CDR3: TGTGCCACCAGTGACCCGACAGGCCCAGATACGCAGTATTTT. Encoded protein: CATSDPTGPDTQYF. This sequence joins TRBV24-1 and TRBJ2-3; tentative D call: TRBD1 (6 bases). The CDR3 covers 14 residues. The germline V gene encodes CDR1 KGHDR and CDR2 SFDVKD. With 4 bases removed from V and 4 bases from J, the gap between germline ends came to 11 bases.

The V call is TRBV5-6, the J call TRBJ1-2; D not resolved. The CDR3 length is 12 residues. Per the germline V gene, CDR1 is SGHDT and CDR2 is YYEEEE. Trimming stripped 2 bases from V and 8 bases from J, with 10 bases between. The CDR3 nucleotides read TGTGCCAGCAGCTTAGGAGACTTAGGCTACACCTTC. It encodes CASSLGDLGYTF.

CDR3 sequence (DNA): TGTGCCAGCAGTTTCTATGGTGGTATAAAGCGAGCTTTCTTT. Translating it yields CASSFYGGIKRAFF. The V gene is TRBV28, the J gene TRBJ1-1; no definite D call. Germline V gives CDR1 MDHEN, CDR2 SYDVKM. Trimming shortened V by 3 bases and J by 10 bases, and 18 bases separated the two germline ends. This CDR3 has 14 residues.

This clone was recorded only once. The chain's CDR3 is CASSLSQAEAQYF. DNA for the CDR3: TGTGCCAGCAGCCTTTCCCAAGCCGAGGCCCAGTACTTC. The V and J genes are TRBV12-3 or TRBV12-4 and TRBJ2-5, with unresolved D. Trimming took off 6 bases at V and 9 bases at J, with 17 bases between the two ends. The CDR3 is made up of 13 amino acids.

This clone was counted a single time. V gene TRBV3-1 (or the pseudogene TRBV3-2) combines with J gene TRBJ1-4; D is perhaps TRBD1 (6 bases). CDR3 length: 15 amino acids. The V and J ends lost 3 bases and 3 bases respectively, with 11 bases between them. Germline loops: CDR1 LGHDT, CDR2 YNNKEL (reference sequence). CDR3 nucleotides: TGTGCCAGCAGCCATACAGGGTTGGCTAATGAAAAACTGTTTTTT. Protein sequence: CASSHTGLANEKLFF.

The chain recombines TRBV10-2 with TRBJ1-1, with 10 nucleotides matching TRBD1. The CDR3 has 14 amino acids. V was pared by 8 bases and J by 3 bases, with 6 bases of the junction left unmatched. Germline V gene sequence: CDR1 WSHSY, CDR2 SAAADI. This CDR3 reads CASSGTGVHTEAFF. The DNA for the CDR3 is TGCGCCAGCTCGGGGACAGGGGTACACACTGAAGCTTTCTTT.

The chain employs TRBV18 and TRBJ2-7; 9 bases align to TRBD1. The CDR3 is 14 amino acids. With 1 base clipped from V and 6 bases from J, the junction kept 4 bases outside the gene matches. The germline CDR1 and CDR2 sequences are KGHSH and LQKENI. CDR3 amino acids: CASSPRGQGFEQYF. Here the CDR3 DNA reads TGTGCCAGCTCACCACGGGGACAGGGTTTCGAGCAGTACTTC.

The V gene is TRBV6-7, the J gene TRBJ1-5, with a possible D match to TRBD1 (6 bases). TRBV6-7 is placed among ORFs of uncertain function. The CDR3 loop spans 19 amino acids. V was trimmed by 2 bases and J by 9 bases, leaving 29 bases between them. In DNA, the CDR3 is TGTGCCAGCAGTTACGCAGGCGACAGGCTGAACTGCCGCACAAGGCCCCAGCATTTT. It is translated as CASSYAGDRLNCRTRPQHF.

The J gene is TRBJ1-5, the V gene TRBV27, with 7 bases lining up with TRBD1. Germline V gene lookup returns CDR1 MNHEY and CDR2 SMNVEV (reference sequence). The V segment lost 6 bases and the J segment 4 bases; nucleotides outside the gene matches: 6. The CDR3 length is 14 residues. The CDR3 spells CASRPGGLNQPQHF. CDR3 DNA: TGTGCCAGCAGACCAGGGGGACTGAATCAGCCCCAGCATTTT.